This T cell receptor beta chain came from a study of neurological immune-mediated disorders. PBMCs stored at -80 C, 2 million in total, were the source of the unsorted libraries. Deletions cut 1 base from V and 4 bases from J, with 11 bases between. The CDR3 spans 15 residues. Over 200 million TCR-beta sequences, together covering 15-18 subjects, were produced by every individual sequencing run that was carried out. TCRdb redid the calling of the 5' RACE reads with MiXCR, one entry per CDR3 protein. The table records about 43,000 distinct CDR3 sequences, approximately 11% of them present only once. This clonotype was counted ten times or more.

This clonotype was obtained from a female donor in good health. Sample: PBMCs. The V gene is TRBV12-3 or TRBV12-4, the J gene TRBJ1-5; D is possibly TRBD1 (6 bases). CDR3 coding DNA: TGTGCCAGCAGTTTAGTTGGTAGGGGGAATCAGCCCCAGCATTTT. Translating gives CASSLVGRGNQPQHF.